This TCR beta chain was profiled in a study of T cells after somatic rescue of genetic block. Generated by immunoSEQ multiplex PCR, the TCRdb table keeps only in-frame clones and is missing some. The sample contains 13,000 to 15,000 clones, approximately 70% of which appear only once. Per germline, CDR1 MDHEN and CDR2 SYDVKM. The CDR3 sequence is 16 residues long. With 10 bases removed from V and 2 bases from J, the gap between germline ends came to 22 bases. The rearrangement joins TRBV28 to TRBJ2-3, with D possibly matching TRBD1 (5 bases). This clonotype originated in a boy aged 5-17 years. Source material: peripheral blood mononuclear cells (PBMCs). DNA for the CDR3: TGTGCCACCAACTTCAGGGTAGGGAAGGTCACAGATACGCAGTATTTT. It translates to CATNFRVGKVTDTQYF.